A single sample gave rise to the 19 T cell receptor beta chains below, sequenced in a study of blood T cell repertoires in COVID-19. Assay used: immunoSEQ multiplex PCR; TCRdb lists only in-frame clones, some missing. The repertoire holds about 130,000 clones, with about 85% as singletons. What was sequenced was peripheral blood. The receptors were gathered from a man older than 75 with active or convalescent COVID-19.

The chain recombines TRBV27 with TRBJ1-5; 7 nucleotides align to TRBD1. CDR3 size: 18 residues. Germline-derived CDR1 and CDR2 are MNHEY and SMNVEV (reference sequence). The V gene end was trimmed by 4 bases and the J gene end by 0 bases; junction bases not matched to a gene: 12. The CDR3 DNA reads TGTGCCAGCAGTTCGGGACAGATAAACCCCTATAGCAATCAGCCCCAGCATTTT. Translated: CASSSGQINPYSNQPQHF.

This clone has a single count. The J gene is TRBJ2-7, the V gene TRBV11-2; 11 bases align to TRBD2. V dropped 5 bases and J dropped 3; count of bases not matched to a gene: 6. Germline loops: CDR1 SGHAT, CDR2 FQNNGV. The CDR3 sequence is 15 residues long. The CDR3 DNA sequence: TGTGCCAGCAGCATTAGCGGGAGGGCCGTCTACGAGCAGTACTTC. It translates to CASSISGRAVYEQYF.

CDR3 in DNA: TGTGCCAGCAGCGCGGGACAGGGTTTTGGGACCTATAATTCACCCCTCCACTTT. Residues: CASSAGQGFGTYNSPLHF. The genes are TRBV11-2 and TRBJ1-6; 9 bases match TRBD1. The CDR3 spans 18 residues. The ends lost 5 bases at V and 2 bases at J; junction bases unmatched: 10. The germline CDR1 and CDR2 sequences are SGHAT and FQNNGV.

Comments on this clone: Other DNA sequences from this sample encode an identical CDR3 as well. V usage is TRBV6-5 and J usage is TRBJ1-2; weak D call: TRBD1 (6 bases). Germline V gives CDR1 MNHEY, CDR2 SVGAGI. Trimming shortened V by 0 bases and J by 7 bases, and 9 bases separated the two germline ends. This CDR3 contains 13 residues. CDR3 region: CASSYSRGGGYTF. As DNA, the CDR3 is TGTGCCAGCAGTTACTCGAGGGGGGGTGGCTACACCTTC.

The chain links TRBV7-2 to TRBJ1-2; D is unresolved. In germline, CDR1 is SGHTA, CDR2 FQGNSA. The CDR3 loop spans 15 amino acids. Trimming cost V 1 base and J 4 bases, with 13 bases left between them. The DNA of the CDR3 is TGTGCCAGCAGCTTAGGCAGAAACGATTTCTATGGCTACACCTTC. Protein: CASSLGRNDFYGYTF.

The CDR3 is CASRRQGASLAFF. CDR3 coding DNA: TGTGCCAGCAGGCGACAGGGGGCGAGTTTGGCTTTCTTT. The chain has TRBV28 and TRBJ1-1; 10 nucleotides match TRBD1. Germline V CDR1 and CDR2: MDHEN, SYDVKM. This CDR3 comprises 13 residues. V lost 6 bases to trimming and J lost 11 bases; unmatched junction nucleotides: 9.

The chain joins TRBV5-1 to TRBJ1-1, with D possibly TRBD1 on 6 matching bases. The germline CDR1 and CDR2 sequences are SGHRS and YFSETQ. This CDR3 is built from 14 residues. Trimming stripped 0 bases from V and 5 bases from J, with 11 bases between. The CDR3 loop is CASSLGGGATEAFF. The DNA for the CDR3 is TGCGCCAGCAGCTTGGGTGGGGGCGCGACTGAAGCTTTCTTT.

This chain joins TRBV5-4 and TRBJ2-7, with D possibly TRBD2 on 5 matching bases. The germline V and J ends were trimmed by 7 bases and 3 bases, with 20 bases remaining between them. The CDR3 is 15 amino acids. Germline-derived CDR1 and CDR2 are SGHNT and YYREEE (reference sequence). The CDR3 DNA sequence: TGTGCCAGCCGTCTTGGAGGCCCCGGTAGCTACGAGCAGTACTTC. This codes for CASRLGGPGSYEQYF.

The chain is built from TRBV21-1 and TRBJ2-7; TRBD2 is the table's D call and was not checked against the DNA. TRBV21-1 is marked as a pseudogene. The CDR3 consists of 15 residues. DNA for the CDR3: TGTGCCACGCCATTTAGCGGGGGGGAGACTTGCGAGCAGTACTTC. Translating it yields CATPFSGGETCEQYF.

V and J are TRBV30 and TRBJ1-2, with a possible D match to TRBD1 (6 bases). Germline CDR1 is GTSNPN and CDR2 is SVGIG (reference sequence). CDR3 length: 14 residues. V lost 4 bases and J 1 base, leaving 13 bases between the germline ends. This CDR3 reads CAWTGVNLNYGYTF. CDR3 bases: TGTGCCTGGACAGGGGTCAATCTTAACTATGGCTACACCTTC.

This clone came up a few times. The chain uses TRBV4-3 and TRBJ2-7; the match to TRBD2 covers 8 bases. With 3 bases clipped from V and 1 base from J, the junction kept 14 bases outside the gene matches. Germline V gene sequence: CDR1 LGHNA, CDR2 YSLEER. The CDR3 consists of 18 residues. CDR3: CASSQVLRSGRGSYEQYF. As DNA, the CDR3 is TGCGCCAGCAGCCAGGTCCTAAGGAGCGGGAGAGGGTCCTACGAGCAGTACTTC.

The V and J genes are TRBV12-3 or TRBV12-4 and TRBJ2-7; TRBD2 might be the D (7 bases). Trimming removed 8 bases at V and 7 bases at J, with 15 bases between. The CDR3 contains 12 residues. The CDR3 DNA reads TGTGCCAGCTCGAAGGGGGGGAGGGAGCAGTACTTC. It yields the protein CASSKGGREQYF.

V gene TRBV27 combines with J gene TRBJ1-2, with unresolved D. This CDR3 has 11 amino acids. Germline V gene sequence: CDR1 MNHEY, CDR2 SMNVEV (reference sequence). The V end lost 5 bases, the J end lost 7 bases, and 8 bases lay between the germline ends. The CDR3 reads CASSGEGGYTF. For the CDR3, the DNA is TGTGCCAGCAGTGGGGAGGGTGGCTACACCTTC.

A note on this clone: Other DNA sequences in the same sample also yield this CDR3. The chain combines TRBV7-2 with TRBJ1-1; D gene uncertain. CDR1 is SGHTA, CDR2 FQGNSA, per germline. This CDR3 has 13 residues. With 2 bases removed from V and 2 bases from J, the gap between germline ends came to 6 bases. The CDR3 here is CASSLTENTEAFF. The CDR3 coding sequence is TGTGCCAGCAGCTTAACTGAAAACACTGAAGCTTTCTTT.

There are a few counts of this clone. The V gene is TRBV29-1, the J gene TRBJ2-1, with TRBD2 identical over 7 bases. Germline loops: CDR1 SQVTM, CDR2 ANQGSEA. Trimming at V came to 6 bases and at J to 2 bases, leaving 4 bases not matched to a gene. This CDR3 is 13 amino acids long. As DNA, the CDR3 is TGCAGCGTGGGTGGGACTACCTACAATGAGCAGTTCTTC. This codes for CSVGGTTYNEQFF.

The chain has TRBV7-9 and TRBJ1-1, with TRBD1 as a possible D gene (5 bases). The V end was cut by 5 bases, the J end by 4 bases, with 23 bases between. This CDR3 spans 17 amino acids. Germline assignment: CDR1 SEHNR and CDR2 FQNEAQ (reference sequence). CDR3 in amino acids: CASSRPTAQVGGTEAFF. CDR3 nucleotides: TGTGCCAGCAGCCGTCCGACGGCCCAGGTGGGGGGCACTGAAGCTTTCTTT.

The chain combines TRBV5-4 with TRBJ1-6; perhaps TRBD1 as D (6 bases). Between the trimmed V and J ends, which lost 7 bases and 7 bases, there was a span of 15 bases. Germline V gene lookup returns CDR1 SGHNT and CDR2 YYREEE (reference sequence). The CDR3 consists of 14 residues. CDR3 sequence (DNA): TGTGCCAGCGGACGGGAAAGGGGGAATTCACCCCTCCACTTT. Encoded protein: CASGRERGNSPLHF.

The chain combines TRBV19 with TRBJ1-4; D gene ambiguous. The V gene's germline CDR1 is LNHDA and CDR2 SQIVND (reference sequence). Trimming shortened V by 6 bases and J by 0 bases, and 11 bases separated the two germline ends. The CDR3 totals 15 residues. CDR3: CASRVRTSTNEKLFF. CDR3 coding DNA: TGTGCCAGTAGGGTACGGACTTCAACTAATGAAAAACTGTTTTTT. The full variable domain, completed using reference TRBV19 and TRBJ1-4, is DGGITQSPKYLFRKEGQNVTLSCEQNLNHDAMYWYRQDPGQGLRLIYYSQIVNDFQKGDIAEGYSVSREKKESFPLTVTSAQKNPTAFYLCASRVRTSTNEKLFFGSGTQLSVL.

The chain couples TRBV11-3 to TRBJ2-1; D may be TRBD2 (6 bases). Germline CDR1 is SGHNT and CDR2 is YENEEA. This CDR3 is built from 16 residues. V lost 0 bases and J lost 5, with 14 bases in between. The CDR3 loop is CASSLDSGGNHNEQFF. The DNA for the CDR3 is TGTGCCAGCAGCTTAGATTCCGGCGGGAACCACAATGAGCAGTTCTTC. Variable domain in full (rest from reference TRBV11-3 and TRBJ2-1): EAGVVQSPRYKIIEKKQPVAFWCNPISGHNTLYWYLQNLGQGPELLIRYENEEAVDDSQLPKDRFSAERLKGVDSTLKIQPAELGDSAVYLCASSLDSGGNHNEQFFGPGTRLTVL.